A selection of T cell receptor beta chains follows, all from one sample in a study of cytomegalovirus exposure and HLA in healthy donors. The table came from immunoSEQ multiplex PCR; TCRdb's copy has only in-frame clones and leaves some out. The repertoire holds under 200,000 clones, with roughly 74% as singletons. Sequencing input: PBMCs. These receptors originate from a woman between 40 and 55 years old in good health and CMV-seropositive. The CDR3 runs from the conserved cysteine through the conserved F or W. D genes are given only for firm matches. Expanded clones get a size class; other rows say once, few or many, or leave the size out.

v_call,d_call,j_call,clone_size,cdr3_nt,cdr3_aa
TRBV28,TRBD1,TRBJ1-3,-,TGTGCCAGCAGTTTAGCGACAGGGGGAAGTAGAAACACCATATATTTT,CASSLATGGSRNTIYF
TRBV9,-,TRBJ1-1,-,TGTGCCAGCAGCGCTAGAGGAGGGCGGAACACTGAAGCTTTCTTT,CASSARGGRNTEAFF
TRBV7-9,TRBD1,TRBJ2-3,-,TGTGCCAGTTGTACAGGGGGCGCCGCTAGCACAGATACGCAGTATTTT,CASCTGGAASTDTQYF
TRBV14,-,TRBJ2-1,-,TGTGCCAGCAGCCAAGATTGGTCAGTGTCCGATGAGCAGTTCTTC,CASSQDWSVSDEQFF
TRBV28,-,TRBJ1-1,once,TGTGCCAGCAGTTTATTTCGGCCAGGGTTGGGTGAAGCTTTCTTT,CASSLFRPGLGEAFF
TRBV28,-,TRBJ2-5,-,TGTGCCAGCAGTCTCCTTAACCAAGAGACCCAGTACTTC,CASSLLNQETQYF
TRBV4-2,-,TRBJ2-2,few,TGTGCCAGCAGCCAAGCCCCTGTTGATGGCAACACCGGGGAGCTGTTTTTT,CASSQAPVDGNTGELFF
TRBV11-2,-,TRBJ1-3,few,TGTGCCAGCAGAGAGGTCCCAACTGGAAACACCATATATTTT,CASREVPTGNTIYF
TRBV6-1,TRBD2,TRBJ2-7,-,TGTGCCAGCAGACAATCGGGAGGAGGATTCTACGAGCAGTACTTC,CASRQSGGGFYEQYF
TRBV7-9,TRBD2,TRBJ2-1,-,TGTGCCAGCAGCCAAGCGGGAGGGCTCTACAATGAGCAGTTCTTC,CASSQAGGLYNEQFF
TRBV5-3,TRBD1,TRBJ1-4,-,TGTGCCAGACGGACACAGGGGACTAATGAAAAACTGTTTTTT,CARRTQGTNEKLFF
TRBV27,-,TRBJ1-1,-,TGTGCCAGCAGGGGGGGGTTGGGGTACACTGAAGCTTTCTTT,CASRGGLGYTEAFF
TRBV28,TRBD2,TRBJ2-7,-,TGTGCCAGCGGGCGAAGCGGGAGTGGCTCCTACGAGCAGTACTTC,CASGRSGSGSYEQYF
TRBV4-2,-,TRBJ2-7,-,TGTGCCAGCAGCCAAGAGAGGTACGGGAGAGGGATCGTCTACGAGCAGTACTTC,CASSQERYGRGIVYEQYF
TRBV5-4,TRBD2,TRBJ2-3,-,TGTGCCAGCAGCCTGGGACTAGCGGGAGGGCCGACAGATACGCAGTATTTT,CASSLGLAGGPTDTQYF
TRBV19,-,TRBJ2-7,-,TGTGCCAGTAGAACCCGGGGAAACCTTAACTACGAGCAGTACTTC,CASRTRGNLNYEQYF
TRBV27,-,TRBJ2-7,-,TGTGCCAGCAGTCGAGGTTCCCACGAGCAGTACTTC,CASSRGSHEQYF
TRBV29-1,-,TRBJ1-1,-,TGCAGCGCAGTAACCGGGGTGAACACTGAAGCTTTCTTT,CSAVTGVNTEAFF
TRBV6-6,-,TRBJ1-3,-,TGTGCCAGCAGACCGGGGACACCTAATGGAAACACCATATATTTT,CASRPGTPNGNTIYF
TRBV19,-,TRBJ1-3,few,TGTGCCAGTAGTACTTGGGAGAGCTCTGGAAACACCATATATTTT,CASSTWESSGNTIYF
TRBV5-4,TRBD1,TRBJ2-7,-,TGTGCCAGCGTGGGGACAGGGTCCAACGAGCAGTACTTC,CASVGTGSNEQYF
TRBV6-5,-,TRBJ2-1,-,TGTGCCAGCAGCAGAACCGGGACAAGCTACAATGAGCAGTTCTTC,CASSRTGTSYNEQFF
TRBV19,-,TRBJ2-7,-,TGTGCCAGTAGCCTCCGCAAGAGCTCCTACGAGCAGTACTTC,CASSLRKSSYEQYF
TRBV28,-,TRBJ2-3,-,TGTGCCAGCAGTACAGGGGGGGTGGCAGATACGCAGTATTTT,CASSTGGVADTQYF
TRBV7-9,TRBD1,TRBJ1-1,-,TGTGCCAGCAGCGCGGACAGGATCTCCCCGAACACTGAAGCTTTCTTT,CASSADRISPNTEAFF
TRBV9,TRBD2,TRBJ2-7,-,TGTGCCAGCAGCGTAGCAACGGGAGGGCCTCTATACGAGCAGTACTTC,CASSVATGGPLYEQYF
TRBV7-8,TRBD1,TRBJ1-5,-,TGTGCCAGCAGAGCCGGGACAGCTGACAATCAGCCCCAGCATTTT,CASRAGTADNQPQHF
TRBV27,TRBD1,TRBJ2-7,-,TGTGCCAGCAGTTCCGGGACAGGGGTTCTCGAGCAGTACTTC,CASSSGTGVLEQYF
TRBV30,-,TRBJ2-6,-,TGTGCCTGGTCCAAGGGCTCCAAGGACAACTTC,CAWSKGSKDNF